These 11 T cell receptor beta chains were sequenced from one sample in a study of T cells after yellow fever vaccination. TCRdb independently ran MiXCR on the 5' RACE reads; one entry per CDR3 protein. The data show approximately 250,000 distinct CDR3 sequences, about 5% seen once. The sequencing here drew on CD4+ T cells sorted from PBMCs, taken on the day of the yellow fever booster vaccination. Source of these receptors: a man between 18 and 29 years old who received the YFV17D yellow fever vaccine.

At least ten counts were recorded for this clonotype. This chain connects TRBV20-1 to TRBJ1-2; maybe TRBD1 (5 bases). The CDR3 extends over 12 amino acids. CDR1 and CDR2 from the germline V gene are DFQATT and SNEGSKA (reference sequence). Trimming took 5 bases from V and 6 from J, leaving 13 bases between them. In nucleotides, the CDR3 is TGCAGTGCTGGCGGACATACAAATGGCTACACCTTC. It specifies CSAGGHTNGYTF.

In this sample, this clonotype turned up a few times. CDR3 region: CASSQDGEYGYTF. In DNA, the CDR3 is TGCGCCAGCAGCCAAGATGGGGAGTATGGCTACACCTTC. This chain uses TRBV4-3 with TRBJ1-2; D unresolved. The CDR3 consists of 13 residues. V was shortened by 0 bases and J by 5 bases, with 7 bases between the two germline ends. The germline V gene has CDR1 LGHNA and CDR2 YSLEER.

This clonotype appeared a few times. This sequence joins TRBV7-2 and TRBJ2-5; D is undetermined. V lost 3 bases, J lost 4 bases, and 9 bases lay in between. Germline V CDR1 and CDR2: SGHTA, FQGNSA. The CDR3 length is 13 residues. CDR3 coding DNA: TGTGCCAGCAGCTTGGAGCTAGGAGAGACCCAGTACTTC. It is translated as CASSLELGETQYF.

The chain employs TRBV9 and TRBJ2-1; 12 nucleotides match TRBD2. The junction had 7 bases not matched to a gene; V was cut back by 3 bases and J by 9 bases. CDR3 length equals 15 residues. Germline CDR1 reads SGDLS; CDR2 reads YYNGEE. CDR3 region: CASSALAGGSGEQFF. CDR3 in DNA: TGTGCCAGCAGCGCGCTAGCGGGGGGGTCCGGTGAGCAGTTCTTC.

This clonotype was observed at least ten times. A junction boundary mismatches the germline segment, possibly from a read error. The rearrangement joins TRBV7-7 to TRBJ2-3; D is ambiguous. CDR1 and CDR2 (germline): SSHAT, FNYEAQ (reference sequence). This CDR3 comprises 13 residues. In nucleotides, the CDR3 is TGTGCTAGCAGCTTAGGTAGGCAAGATACGCAGTATTTT. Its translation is CASSLGRQDTQYF.

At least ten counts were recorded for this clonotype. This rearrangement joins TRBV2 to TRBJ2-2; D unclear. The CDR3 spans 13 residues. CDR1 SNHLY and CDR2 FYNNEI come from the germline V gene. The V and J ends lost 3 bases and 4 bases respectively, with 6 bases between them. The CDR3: CASSDHGTGELFF. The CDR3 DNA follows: TGTGCCAGCAGTGACCATGGCACCGGGGAGCTGTTTTTT.

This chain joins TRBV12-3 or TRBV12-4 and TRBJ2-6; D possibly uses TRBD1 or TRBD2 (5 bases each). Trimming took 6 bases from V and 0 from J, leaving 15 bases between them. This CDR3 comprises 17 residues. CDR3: CASRWDPQGSGANVLTF. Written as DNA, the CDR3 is TGTGCCAGCAGATGGGACCCGCAGGGCTCTGGGGCCAACGTCCTGACTTTC.

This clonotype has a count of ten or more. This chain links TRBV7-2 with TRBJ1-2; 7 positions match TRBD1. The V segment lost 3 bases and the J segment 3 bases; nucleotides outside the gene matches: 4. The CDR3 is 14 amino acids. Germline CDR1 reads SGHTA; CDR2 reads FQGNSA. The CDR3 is CASSLEGQDYGYTF. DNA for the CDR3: TGTGCCAGCAGCTTGGAAGGACAGGACTATGGCTACACCTTC. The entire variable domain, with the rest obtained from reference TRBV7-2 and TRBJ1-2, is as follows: GAGVSQSPSNKVTEKGKDVELRCDPISGHTALYWYRQSLGQGLEFLIYFQGNSAPDKSGLPSDRFSAERTGGSVSTLTIQRTQQEDSAVYLCASSLEGQDYGYTFGSGTRLTVV.

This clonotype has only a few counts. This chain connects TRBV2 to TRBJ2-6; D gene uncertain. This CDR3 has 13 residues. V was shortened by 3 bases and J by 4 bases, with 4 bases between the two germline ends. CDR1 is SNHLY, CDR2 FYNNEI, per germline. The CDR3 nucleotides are TGTGCCAGCAGTGATTCAGGGGCCAACGTCCTGACTTTC. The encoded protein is CASSDSGANVLTF.

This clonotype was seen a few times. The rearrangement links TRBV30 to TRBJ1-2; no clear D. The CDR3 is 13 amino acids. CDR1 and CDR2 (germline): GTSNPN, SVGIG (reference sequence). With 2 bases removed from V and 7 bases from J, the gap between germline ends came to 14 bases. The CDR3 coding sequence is TGTGCCTGGAGTACTCCTCAAGGTCGTGGCTACACCTTC. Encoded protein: CAWSTPQGRGYTF.

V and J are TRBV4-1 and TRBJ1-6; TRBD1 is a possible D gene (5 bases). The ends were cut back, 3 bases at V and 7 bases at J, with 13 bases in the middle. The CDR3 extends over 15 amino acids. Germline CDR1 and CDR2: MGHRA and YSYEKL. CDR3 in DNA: TGCGCCAGCAGCCATCCCGGACGGGGGAATTCACCCCTCCACTTT. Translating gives CASSHPGRGNSPLHF.